This TCR beta chain was observed in a study of TIL therapy for anti-PD-1-resistant metastatic lung cancer. Study-wide background: Patients then received nivolumab; progressors got lymphodepletion, TIL and IL-2.

V was clipped by 9 bases and J by 2 bases, with 22 bases between them. CDR1 and CDR2 (germline): LNHDA, SQIVND (reference sequence). The CDR3 runs to 16 residues. The libraries were made with immunoSEQ v3. This table comes from immunoSEQ multiplex PCR, and its TCRdb copy is limited to in-frame clones, with some not included. The table includes nearly 60,000 clones, more than 60% detected once. As to time point: pre-treatment sample, taken before nivolumab and TIL therapy. This TCR came from a person between 25 and 79 years old with non-small cell lung cancer. The sample consisted of blood, taken at baseline. The chain is built from TRBV19 and TRBJ1-2; D might be TRBD1 (5 bases). The CDR3 protein is CASESYPGSGNYGYTF. CDR3 coding DNA: TGTGCCAGCGAATCCTACCCAGGGTCCGGAAACTATGGCTACACCTTC.